The next 5 T cell receptor beta chains were all read from a single sample in a study of radiotherapy plus CTLA-4 blockade in lung cancer. Here immunoSEQ multiplex PCR was the method, and the copy in TCRdb shows in-frame clones only, minus some. The data show approximately 97,000 clones, 83% seen once. The sample in question was peripheral blood, obtained from a patient treated with radiotherapy plus ipilimumab. Receptor source: a human donor with non-small cell lung cancer who had stable disease on radiotherapy plus ipilimumab.

This clone was counted only a few times. The chain combines TRBV28 with TRBJ1-2; D is uncertain. V was pared by 6 bases and J by 4 bases, with 15 bases between. This CDR3 is built from 14 residues. Germline lookup yields CDR1 MDHEN and CDR2 SYDVKM. The CDR3 region is CASSPSQVPYGYTF. The CDR3 nucleotides are TGTGCCAGCAGCCCTTCCCAGGTCCCCTATGGCTACACCTTC.

The rearrangement joins TRBV27 to TRBJ2-7; 12 bases agree with TRBD2. The CDR3 is 15 residues long. Germline CDR1 MNHEY, CDR2 SMNVEV (reference sequence). Trimming took 0 bases from V and 7 from J; bases not matched to a gene: 4. CDR3 sequence reads: CASSLSGLAGGEQYF. In DNA, the CDR3 is TGTGCCAGCAGTTTATCTGGGCTAGCGGGGGGGGAGCAGTACTTC.

This chain uses TRBV30 with TRBJ2-1; 8 nucleotides agree with TRBD2. Germline V gene sequence: CDR1 GTSNPN, CDR2 SVGIG (reference sequence). The V segment lost 4 bases and the J segment 10 bases; nucleotides outside the gene matches: 9. The CDR3 loop spans 13 amino acids. The CDR3 sequence is CAWTRGGPSEQFF. The DNA for the CDR3 is TGTGCCTGGACCCGGGGGGGTCCGTCGGAGCAGTTCTTC.

The chain recombines TRBV20-1 with TRBJ2-3, with D unclear. CDR1 is DFQATT and CDR2 is SNEGSKA in the germline V gene (reference sequence). The CDR3 length is 11 residues. The V end lost 6 bases, the J end lost 7 bases, and 11 bases lay between the germline ends. CDR3 nucleotide sequence: TGCAGTGCCCCGAGGCAGTATACGCAGTATTTT. Protein sequence: CSAPRQYTQYF.

V gene TRBV10-3 combines with J gene TRBJ2-1; D not certain. Trimming left V 0 bases short and J 12 bases short, with 12 bases between. The length of the CDR3 is 13 residues. Germline CDR1 ENHRY, CDR2 SYGVKD. DNA of the CDR3: TGTGCCATCAGTGAGTCTGGGTCCACTTCGCAGTTCTTC. The encoded protein is CAISESGSTSQFF.